This TCR beta chain was documented in a study of CD8+ T cells in alopecia areata. Study in general: Tofacitinib was taken orally by treated patients, and the dose was 5 to 10 mg twice daily. Study conclusions and caveats: Numerous clones, expanded in lesions, remained in scalp and blood during tofacitinib. Treatment with tofacitinib significantly lowered scalp clonality and reduced expanded CD8+ clones among the top 100.

Sample treatment: oral pan-JAK inhibitor, 5-10 mg twice daily. Specimens obtained from alopecia areata patients comprised lesional scalp punch biopsies and peripheral blood. For this clone: As yet, its antigen is unknown.

RNA extraction and reverse transcription yielded cDNA as sequencing template. Sequencing was performed with immunoSEQ multiplex PCR; in TCRdb, only in-frame clones are kept and a portion is missing. The profile shows 150,000 to 200,000 clones, approximately 55% of them singletons. The CDR3 has 16 residues. V shed 1 base and J shed 3 bases, with 16 bases lying between them. Per the germline V gene, CDR1 is PRHDT and CDR2 is FYEKMQ (reference sequence). The receptor was isolated from a human donor with alopecia areata. This specimen consisted of CD8+ T cells sorted from blood, obtained at week 24, from a patient treated with tofacitinib. The rearrangement uses TRBV13 and TRBJ2-7; D gene ambiguous. The CDR3 DNA reads TGTGCCAGCAGCTTAGAGTCCCCCGGACGTAGCTACGAGCAGTACTTC. Protein sequence: CASSLESPGRSYEQYF. The variable domain in full, with the rest retrieved from reference TRBV13 and TRBJ2-7, is AAGVIQSPRHLIKEKRETATLKCYPIPRHDTVYWYQQGPGQDPQFLISFYEKMQSDKGSIPDRFSAQQFSDYHSELNMSSLELGDSALYFCASSLESPGRSYEQYFGPGTRLTVT.